This TCR beta chain was sequenced in a study of radiation and T cells in renal cell carcinoma (dated by TCRdb to 2019 to 2021). Looking at the study overall: In total, 50 to 60 samples, comprising around 26 tumors and some 27 peripheral blood samples, were subjected to TCR beta sequencing. The last blood draw happened 4 weeks after radiation, timed to coincide with nephrectomy. In the 45 to 65 samples combined, fewer than 5 million unique CDR3 nucleotide sequences were found, encoding roughly 2.5 million unique CDR3 amino acid sequences.

TCR beta libraries were generated from genomic DNA with the immunoSEQ kit, following the manufacturer's recommendations. Library preparation used a first multiplex PCR with proprietary primers, then a second PCR adding unique barcodes, with bead cleanups after each round. A positive control reaction and a negative control reaction, both provided in the kit, were run with every batch of samples. The final libraries were assessed on an Agilent 4200 TapeStation D1000 ScreenTape, pooled by volume, and quantified by qPCR. Sequencing was performed on an Illumina NextSeq500 using a MidOutput 150-cycle cartridge, with 156 Read1 cycles, 15 Index1 cycles, and the kit custom primers. The pooled library was loaded at 0.85 to 1 pM, with a roughly 20% PhiX control spiked in. In the source study's methods: Vendor-processed data were analyzed in R, and a clonotype was defined as all T cells sharing the same CDR3 nucleotide sequence. In the clone abundance analyses, frequencies in each sample were normalized to that sample's 10,000 most abundant clones. Public T cell clones, which averaged fewer than five per sample, were excluded before analysis. Tumor-enriched clonotypes and baseline blood-enriched clonotypes were defined as those with an abundance difference of at least 32-fold between compartments. A beta-binomial differential abundance model was used to identify clonotypes that expanded or contracted between blood time points. The Baroni-Urbani and Buser coefficient was used to measure tumor-blood repertoire similarity, and groups were compared with two-tailed Wilcoxon tests in R. TCRdb took this table from immuneACCESS and kept in-frame rearrangements with V and J called. Such tables lack part of the clones; where checked against another copy, unresolved V genes explain under half of the gap, and the rest is unexplained. For V, J and clone size, that table is used; D and trimming come from the DNA. The sample has approximately 170,000 clones on record, about 85% of them singletons. About 11% of the sample is in the top ten clones.

The research as a whole found: Top tumor clonotypes rose in blood from baseline to 2 weeks post-radiation, then contracted by 4 weeks, suggesting transient expansion of tumor-resident clones. Because the trial had a single-armed design, the trial could not examine how radiation dose or scheduling affected the TCR repertoire. Because pretreatment tumor biopsies were not available, the study could not determine whether clonotypes were already present within the tumor at baseline. Dynamics of the blood repertoire were not tracked past 4 weeks after treatment.

Concerning this clone: No antigen is known for it. There are no base qualities to consult, and no much larger clone falls within one base.

Cut back by 1 base and 2 bases, the V and J ends lie 7 bases apart. There are 14 amino acids in the CDR3, from cysteine to phenylalanine inclusive. Of the read, only the CDR3 DNA is kept; its 42 bases are in frame from base 1. CDR1 SGHVS and CDR2 FQNEAQ were looked up in the germline V gene. According to the study, the label for this sample's time point signals: blood 4 weeks post-SBRT, at nephrectomy. The treatment or condition label of this sample denotes: 15 Gy SBRT to primary tumor, nephrectomy 4 weeks later. The samples were obtained from a clinical trial, where primary renal cell carcinomas were treated with 15 Gy stereotactic body radiation therapy and then removed by nephrectomy 4 weeks afterward. To track tumor-enriched clonotypes, serial peripheral blood was sampled from radiation-treated patients at baseline and at 2 weeks and 4 weeks after SBRT. Renal cell carcinoma with clear cell pathology was present in all patients. The QIAamp DNA Blood Mini Kit (Qiagen) was used to prepare genomic DNA for TCR sequencing. The analyses included only samples that passed all quality control checks.

The rearranged segments are TRBV7-8 and TRBJ2-3; tentative D gene TRBD1, with 6 bases matching. The sequences come from blood, collected from a patient whose treatment included radiotherapy and nephrectomy. The TCR was taken from a woman in her forties or fifties with renal cell carcinoma. The DNA sequence follows: TGTGCCAGCAGCTTAGTGGGGGCCACAGATACGCAGTATTTT. Its protein reads: CASSLVGATDTQYF.